The 17 T cell receptor beta chains reported below all come from one sample, sequenced in a study of blood T cells in healthy people across ages. Alongside a J-beta primer mix, a sample-barcoded 5' primer served in a second PCR lasting roughly 7 to 11 cycles. TCRdb re-analysed the 5' RACE reads in MiXCR, keeping a single row per CDR3 protein. Among 650,000 to 800,000 distinct CDR3 sequences listed, under 55% were seen once. The sequencing sample was made of blood. All receptors derive from a man in his sixties in good health.

In this sample, this clonotype turned up a few times. The CDR3 region has the DNA TGCGCCAGCAGCTCTAGACAGGGTCTCGACTATGGCTACACCTTC. Protein sequence: CASSSRQGLDYGYTF. This rearrangement joins TRBV5-1 to TRBJ1-2; 7 bases are a match to TRBD1. V was pared by 3 bases and J by 3 bases, with 8 bases of the junction left unmatched. The CDR3 length is 15 residues. Germline values: CDR1 SGHRS, CDR2 YFSETQ.

The chain employs TRBV5-1 and TRBJ2-1, with 10 bases fitting TRBD1. The CDR3 length is 17 residues. Germline V gives CDR1 SGHRS, CDR2 YFSETQ. Trimming cost V 7 bases and J 2 bases; bases outside gene matches: 12. The CDR3 coding sequence is TGCGCCAGCTCGGTGGGACAGGGGCCACAAACCTACAATGAGCAGTTCTTC. Translating it yields CASSVGQGPQTYNEQFF.

This clonotype was counted only a few times. The V call is TRBV20-1, the J call TRBJ1-1; 7 bases are shared with TRBD1. From germline, CDR1 is DFQATT and CDR2 SNEGSKA (reference sequence). The CDR3 has 14 amino acids. Trimming removed 1 base from V and 0 bases from J; junction bases left unmatched: 2. CDR3 sequence reads: CSARVGQVNTEAFF. In nucleotides, the CDR3 is TGCAGTGCTAGAGTTGGACAGGTGAACACTGAAGCTTTCTTT.

This clonotype was recorded a few times. V usage is TRBV6-2 or TRBV6-3 and J usage is TRBJ2-7; D uncertain. Germline CDR1 reads MNHEY; CDR2 reads SVGEGT. This CDR3 is built from 16 residues. Trimming took 4 bases from V and 2 from J, leaving 18 bases between them. The CDR3 region is CASSFNNNTSPYEQYF. The CDR3 region has the DNA TGTGCCAGCAGTTTTAATAACAATACGTCCCCCTACGAGCAGTACTTC.

The chain joins TRBV7-2 to TRBJ1-1; perhaps TRBD1 as D (5 bases). The CDR3 length is 13 residues. Germline V gene data show CDR1 as SGHTA and CDR2 as FQGNSA. V dropped 4 bases and J dropped 5 bases, with 11 bases sitting between them. CDR3 sequence: CASSSQGRTEAFF. DNA of the CDR3: TGTGCCAGCAGCTCCCAGGGTCGGACTGAAGCTTTCTTT.

The gene calls are TRBV29-1 and TRBJ2-7; D is possibly TRBD1 (6 bases). CDR3 size: 15 residues. Germline loops: CDR1 SQVTM, CDR2 ANQGSEA. Trimming pared 0 bases from V and 2 bases from J, leaving 14 bases between. Here the CDR3 reads CSVEEHLGHTYEQYF. CDR3 DNA: TGCAGCGTTGAAGAACACTTGGGACATACCTACGAGCAGTACTTC.

V usage is TRBV7-2 and J usage is TRBJ2-1; 10 bases are shared with TRBD2. V was clipped by 1 base and J by 8 bases; unmatched bases: 2. This CDR3 region has 14 residues. The germline CDR1 and CDR2 sequences are SGHTA and FQGNSA. CDR3 in amino acids: CASSLVLAGDEQFF. In nucleotides, the CDR3 is TGTGCCAGCAGCTTAGTTCTAGCGGGGGATGAGCAGTTCTTC.

This clonotype has more than one count but fewer than ten. The chain joins TRBV5-1 to TRBJ1-5; D gene ambiguous. Trimming stripped 4 bases from V and 7 bases from J, with 15 bases between. Germline V CDR1 and CDR2: SGHRS, YFSETQ. The CDR3 spans 14 residues. CDR3 in DNA: TGCGCCAGCAGCGCGGGCAATTCTGGCCAGCCCCAGCATTTT. Residues: CASSAGNSGQPQHF.

The chain recombines TRBV30 with TRBJ2-5; TRBD2 agrees at 8 bases. Trimming at V came to 4 bases and at J to 11 bases, leaving 9 bases not matched to a gene. The germline V gene has CDR1 GTSNPN and CDR2 SVGIG (reference sequence). The CDR3 has 12 residues. CDR3 bases: TGTGCCTGGAAAGCGGGGGTATGGGAGCAGTACTTC. It is translated as CAWKAGVWEQYF.

The chain carries TRBV2 and TRBJ1-4, with a weak D call TRBD1 (5 bases). Between the trimmed V and J ends, which lost 6 bases and 6 bases, there was a span of 14 bases. CDR3 size: 14 residues. The germline CDR1 and CDR2 sequences are SNHLY and FYNNEI. The CDR3 spells CASRDGTGDEKLFF. DNA of the CDR3: TGTGCCAGCAGGGACGGGACCGGCGATGAAAAACTGTTTTTT.

The chain carries TRBV4-1 and TRBJ2-1; the match to TRBD2 covers 7 bases. Germline lookup yields CDR1 MGHRA and CDR2 YSYEKL. The CDR3 has 16 residues. Trimming took 0 bases from V and 2 from J; bases not matched to a gene: 4. CDR3: CASSQEGSGAYNEQFF. CDR3 bases: TGCGCCAGCAGCCAAGAAGGGAGCGGGGCCTACAATGAGCAGTTCTTC.

The chain has TRBV6-1 and TRBJ2-5, with D possibly being TRBD2 (6 bases). Trimming removed 2 bases from V and 1 base from J, with 11 bases in between. Germline CDR1 is MNHNS and CDR2 is SASEGT. The CDR3 is made up of 15 amino acids. The CDR3 DNA reads TGTGCCAGCAGTGAACCCAGCGGGTCCCAAGAGACCCAGTACTTC. Translating it yields CASSEPSGSQETQYF.

This chain links TRBV6-6 with TRBJ1-2; TRBD1 aligns across 12 bases. This CDR3 contains 15 residues. The junction had 7 bases not matched to a gene; V was cut back by 6 bases and J by 5 bases. Germline V gene sequence: CDR1 MNHNY, CDR2 SVGAGI (reference sequence). The CDR3 region has the DNA TGTGCCAGCAGGGTCCCGGGACAGGGGGCTTATGGCTACACCTTC. Its protein product is CASRVPGQGAYGYTF.

The chain links TRBV20-1 to TRBJ1-2, with TRBD1 identical over 7 bases. CDR3 length: 12 amino acids. Germline CDR1 is DFQATT and CDR2 is SNEGSKA (reference sequence). V dropped 1 base and J dropped 6; count of bases not matched to a gene: 2. The CDR3 coding sequence is TGCAGTGCTAGAGCCGGGACAGATGGCTACACCTTC. It translates to CSARAGTDGYTF.

This clonotype showed up just once. The chain couples TRBV6-2 or TRBV6-3 to TRBJ2-5; D ambiguous. Germline lookup yields CDR1 MNHEY and CDR2 SVGEGT. Trimming removed 0 bases from V and 4 bases from J, with 9 bases in between. The CDR3 totals 14 residues. The CDR3 loop is CASSYSALGETQYF. CDR3 in DNA: TGTGCCAGCAGTTACTCGGCCCTCGGAGAGACCCAGTACTTC.

This clonotype turned up a few times. As DNA, the CDR3 is TGTGCCAGCAGTTACTCGGAGACAGACACCTATGGCTACACCTTC. It translates to CASSYSETDTYGYTF. The V and J genes are TRBV6-2 or TRBV6-3 and TRBJ1-2; a weak D match, TRBD1 (5 bases). The CDR3 length is 15 residues. CDR1 is MNHEY, CDR2 SVGEGT, per germline. Trimming removed 0 bases from V and 4 bases from J, with 12 bases in between.

V and J are TRBV7-9 and TRBJ2-5, with 7 bases identical to TRBD1. V lost 8 bases and J lost 3; bases outside the gene matches: 12. CDR3 size: 15 residues. The germline V gene has CDR1 SEHNR and CDR2 FQNEAQ (reference sequence). The CDR3 sequence: CASPGLNRGEETQYF. The CDR3 coding sequence is TGTGCCAGCCCCGGTTTGAACAGGGGAGAAGAGACCCAGTACTTC.